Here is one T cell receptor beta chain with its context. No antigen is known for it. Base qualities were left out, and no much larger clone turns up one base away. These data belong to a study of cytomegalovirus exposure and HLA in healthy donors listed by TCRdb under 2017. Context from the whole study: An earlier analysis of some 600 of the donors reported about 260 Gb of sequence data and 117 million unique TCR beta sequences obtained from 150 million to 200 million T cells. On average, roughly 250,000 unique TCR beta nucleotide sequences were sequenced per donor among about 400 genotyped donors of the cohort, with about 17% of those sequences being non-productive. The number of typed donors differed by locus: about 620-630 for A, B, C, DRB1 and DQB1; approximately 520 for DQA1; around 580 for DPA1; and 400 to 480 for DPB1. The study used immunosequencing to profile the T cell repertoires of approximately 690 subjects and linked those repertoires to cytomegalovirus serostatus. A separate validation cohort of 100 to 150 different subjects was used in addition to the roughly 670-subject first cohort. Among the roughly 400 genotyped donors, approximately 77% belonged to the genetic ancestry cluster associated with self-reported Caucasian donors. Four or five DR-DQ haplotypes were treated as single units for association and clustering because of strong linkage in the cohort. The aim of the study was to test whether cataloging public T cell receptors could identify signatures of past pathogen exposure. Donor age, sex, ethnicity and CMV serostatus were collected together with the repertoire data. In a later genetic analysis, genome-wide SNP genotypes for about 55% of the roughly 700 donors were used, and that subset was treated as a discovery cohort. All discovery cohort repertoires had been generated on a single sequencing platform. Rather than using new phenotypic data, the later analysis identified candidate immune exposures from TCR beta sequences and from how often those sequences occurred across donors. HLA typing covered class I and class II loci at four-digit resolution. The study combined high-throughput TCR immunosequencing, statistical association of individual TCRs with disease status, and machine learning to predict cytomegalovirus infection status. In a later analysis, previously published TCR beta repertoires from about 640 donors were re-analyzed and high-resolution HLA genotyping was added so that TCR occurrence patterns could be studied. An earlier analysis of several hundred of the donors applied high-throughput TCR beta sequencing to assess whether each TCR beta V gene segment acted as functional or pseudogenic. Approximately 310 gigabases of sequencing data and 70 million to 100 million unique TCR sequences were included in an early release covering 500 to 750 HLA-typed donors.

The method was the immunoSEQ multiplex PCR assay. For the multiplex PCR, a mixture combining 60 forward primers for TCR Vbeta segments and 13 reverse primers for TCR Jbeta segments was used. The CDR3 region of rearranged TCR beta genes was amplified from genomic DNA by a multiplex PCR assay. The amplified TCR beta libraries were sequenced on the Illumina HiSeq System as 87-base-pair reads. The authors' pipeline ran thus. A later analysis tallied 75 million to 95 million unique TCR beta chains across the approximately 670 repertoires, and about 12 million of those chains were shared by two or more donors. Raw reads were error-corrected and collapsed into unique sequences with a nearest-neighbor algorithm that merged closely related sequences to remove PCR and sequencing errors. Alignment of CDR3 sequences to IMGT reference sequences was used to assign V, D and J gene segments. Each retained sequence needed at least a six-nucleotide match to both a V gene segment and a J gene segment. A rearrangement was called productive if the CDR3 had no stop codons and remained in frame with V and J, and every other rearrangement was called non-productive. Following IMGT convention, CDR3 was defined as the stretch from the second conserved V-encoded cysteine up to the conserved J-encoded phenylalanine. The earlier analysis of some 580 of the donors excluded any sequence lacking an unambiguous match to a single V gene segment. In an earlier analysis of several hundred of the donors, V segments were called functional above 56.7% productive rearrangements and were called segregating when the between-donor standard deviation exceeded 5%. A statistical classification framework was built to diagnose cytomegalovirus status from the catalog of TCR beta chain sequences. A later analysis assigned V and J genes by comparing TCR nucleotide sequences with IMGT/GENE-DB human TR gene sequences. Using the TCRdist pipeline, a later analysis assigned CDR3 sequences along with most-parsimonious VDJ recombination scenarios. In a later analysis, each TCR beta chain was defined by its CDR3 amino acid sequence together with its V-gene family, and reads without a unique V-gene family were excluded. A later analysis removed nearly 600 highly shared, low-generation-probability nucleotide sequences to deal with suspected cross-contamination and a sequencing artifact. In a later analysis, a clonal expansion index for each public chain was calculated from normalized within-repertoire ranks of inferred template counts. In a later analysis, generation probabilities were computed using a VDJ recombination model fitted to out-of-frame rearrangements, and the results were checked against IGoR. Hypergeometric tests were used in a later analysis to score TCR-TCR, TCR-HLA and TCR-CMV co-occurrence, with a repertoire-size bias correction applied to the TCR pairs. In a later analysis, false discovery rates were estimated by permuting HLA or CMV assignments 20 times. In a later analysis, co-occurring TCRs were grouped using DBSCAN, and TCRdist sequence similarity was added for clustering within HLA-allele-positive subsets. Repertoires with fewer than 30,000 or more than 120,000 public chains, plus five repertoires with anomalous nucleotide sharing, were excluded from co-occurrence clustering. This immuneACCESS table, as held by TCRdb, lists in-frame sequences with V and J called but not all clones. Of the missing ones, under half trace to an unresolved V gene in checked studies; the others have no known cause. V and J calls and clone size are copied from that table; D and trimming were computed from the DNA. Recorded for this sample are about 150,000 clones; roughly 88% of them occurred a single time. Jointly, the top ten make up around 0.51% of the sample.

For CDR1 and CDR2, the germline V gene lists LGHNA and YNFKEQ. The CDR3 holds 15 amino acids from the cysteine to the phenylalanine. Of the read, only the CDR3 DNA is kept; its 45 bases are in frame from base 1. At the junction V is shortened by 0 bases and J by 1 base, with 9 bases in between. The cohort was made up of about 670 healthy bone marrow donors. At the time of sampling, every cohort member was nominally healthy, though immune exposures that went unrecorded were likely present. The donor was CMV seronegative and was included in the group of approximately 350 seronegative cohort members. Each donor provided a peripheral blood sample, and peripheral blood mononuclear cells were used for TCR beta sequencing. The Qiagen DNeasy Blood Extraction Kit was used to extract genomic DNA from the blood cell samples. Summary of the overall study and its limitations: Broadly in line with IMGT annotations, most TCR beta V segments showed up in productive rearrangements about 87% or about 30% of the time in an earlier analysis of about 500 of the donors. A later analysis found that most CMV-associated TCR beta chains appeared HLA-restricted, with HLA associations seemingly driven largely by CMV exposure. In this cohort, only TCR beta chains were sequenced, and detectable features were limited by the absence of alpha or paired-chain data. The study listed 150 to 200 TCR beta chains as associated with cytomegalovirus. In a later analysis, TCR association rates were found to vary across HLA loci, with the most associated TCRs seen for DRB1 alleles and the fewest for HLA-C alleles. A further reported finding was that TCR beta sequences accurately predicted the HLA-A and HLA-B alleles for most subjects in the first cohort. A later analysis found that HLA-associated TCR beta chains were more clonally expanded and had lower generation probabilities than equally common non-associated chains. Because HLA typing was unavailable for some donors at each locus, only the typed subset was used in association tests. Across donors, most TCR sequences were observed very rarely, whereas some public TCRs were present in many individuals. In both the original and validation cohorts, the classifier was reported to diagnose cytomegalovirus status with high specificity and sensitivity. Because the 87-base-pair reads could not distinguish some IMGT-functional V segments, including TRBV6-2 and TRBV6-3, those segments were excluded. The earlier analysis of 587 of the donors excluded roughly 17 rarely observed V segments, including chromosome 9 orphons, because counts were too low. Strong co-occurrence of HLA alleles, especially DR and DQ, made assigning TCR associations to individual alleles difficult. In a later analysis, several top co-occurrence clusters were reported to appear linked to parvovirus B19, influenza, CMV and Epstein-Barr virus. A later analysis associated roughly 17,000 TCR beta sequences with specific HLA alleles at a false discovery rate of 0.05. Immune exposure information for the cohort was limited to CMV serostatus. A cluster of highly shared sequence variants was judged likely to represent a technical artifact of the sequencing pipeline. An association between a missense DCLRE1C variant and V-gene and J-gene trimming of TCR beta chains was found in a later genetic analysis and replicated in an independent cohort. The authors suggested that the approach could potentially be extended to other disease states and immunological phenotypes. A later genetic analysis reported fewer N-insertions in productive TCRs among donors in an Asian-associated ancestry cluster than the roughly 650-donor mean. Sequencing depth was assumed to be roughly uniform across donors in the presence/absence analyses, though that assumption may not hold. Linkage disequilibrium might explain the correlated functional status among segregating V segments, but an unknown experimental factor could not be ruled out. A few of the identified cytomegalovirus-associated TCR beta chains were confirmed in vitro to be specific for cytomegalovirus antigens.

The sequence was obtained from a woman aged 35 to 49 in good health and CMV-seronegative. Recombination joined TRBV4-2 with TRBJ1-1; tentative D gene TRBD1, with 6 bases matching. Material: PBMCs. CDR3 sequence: CASSQDEGENTEAFF. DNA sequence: TGTGCCAGCAGCCAAGATGAGGGGGAGAACACTGAAGCTTTCTTT.